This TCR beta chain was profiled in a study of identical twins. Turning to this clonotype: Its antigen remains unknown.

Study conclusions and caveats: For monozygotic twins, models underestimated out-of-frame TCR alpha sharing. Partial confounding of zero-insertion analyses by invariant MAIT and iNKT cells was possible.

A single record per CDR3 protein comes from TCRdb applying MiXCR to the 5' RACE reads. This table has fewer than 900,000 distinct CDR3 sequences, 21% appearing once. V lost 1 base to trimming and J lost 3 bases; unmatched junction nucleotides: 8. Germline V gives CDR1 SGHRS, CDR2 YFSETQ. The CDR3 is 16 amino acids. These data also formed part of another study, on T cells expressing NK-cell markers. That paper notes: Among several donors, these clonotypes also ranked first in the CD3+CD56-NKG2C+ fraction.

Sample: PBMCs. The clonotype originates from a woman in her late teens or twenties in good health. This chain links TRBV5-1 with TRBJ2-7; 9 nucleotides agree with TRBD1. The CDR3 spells CASSLWSGTGIYEQYF. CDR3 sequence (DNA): TGCGCCAGCAGCTTGTGGTCCGGGACAGGGATCTACGAGCAGTACTTC.